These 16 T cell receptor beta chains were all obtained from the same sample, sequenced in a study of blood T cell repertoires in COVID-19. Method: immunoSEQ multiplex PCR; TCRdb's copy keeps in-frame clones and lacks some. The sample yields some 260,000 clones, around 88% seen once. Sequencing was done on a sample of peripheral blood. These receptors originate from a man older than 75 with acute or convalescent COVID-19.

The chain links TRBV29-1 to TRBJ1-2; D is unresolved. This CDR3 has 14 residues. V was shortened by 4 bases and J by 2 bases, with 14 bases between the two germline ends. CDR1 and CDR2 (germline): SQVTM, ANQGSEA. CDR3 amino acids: CSVGIRTSNYGYTF. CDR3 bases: TGCAGCGTTGGAATAAGGACTTCCAACTATGGCTACACCTTC.

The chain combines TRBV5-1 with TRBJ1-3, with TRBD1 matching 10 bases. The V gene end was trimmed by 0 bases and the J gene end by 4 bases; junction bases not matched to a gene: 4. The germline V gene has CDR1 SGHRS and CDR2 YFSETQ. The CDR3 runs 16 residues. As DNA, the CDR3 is TGCGCCAGCAGCTTGGAAGGGACAGGGGTAGGAAACACCATATATTTT. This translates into CASSLEGTGVGNTIYF.

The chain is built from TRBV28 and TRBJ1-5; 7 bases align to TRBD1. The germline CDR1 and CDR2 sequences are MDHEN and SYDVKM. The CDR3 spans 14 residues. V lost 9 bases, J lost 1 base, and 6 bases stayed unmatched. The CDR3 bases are TGTGCCAGTCGACAGGGAATGAGCAATCAGCCCCAGCATTTT. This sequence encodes CASRQGMSNQPQHF.

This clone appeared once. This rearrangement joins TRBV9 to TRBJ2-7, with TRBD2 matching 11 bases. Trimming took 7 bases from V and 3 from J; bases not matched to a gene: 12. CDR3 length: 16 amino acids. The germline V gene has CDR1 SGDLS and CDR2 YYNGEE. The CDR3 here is CASDAIGGLADYEQYF. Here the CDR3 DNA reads TGTGCCAGCGACGCCATCGGGGGACTAGCGGACTACGAGCAGTACTTC. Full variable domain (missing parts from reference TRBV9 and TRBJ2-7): DSGVTQTPKHLITATGQRVTLRCSPRSGDLSVYWYQQSLDQGLQFLIQYYNGEERAKGNILERFSAQQFPDLHSELNLSSLELGDSALYFCASDAIGGLADYEQYFGPGTRLTVT.

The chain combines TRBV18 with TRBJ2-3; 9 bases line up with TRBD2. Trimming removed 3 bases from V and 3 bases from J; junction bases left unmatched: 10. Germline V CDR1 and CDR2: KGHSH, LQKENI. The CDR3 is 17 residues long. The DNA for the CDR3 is TGTGCCAGCTCACCGAACTTAGCGGGAGCCGGTACAGATACGCAGTATTTT. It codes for CASSPNLAGAGTDTQYF.

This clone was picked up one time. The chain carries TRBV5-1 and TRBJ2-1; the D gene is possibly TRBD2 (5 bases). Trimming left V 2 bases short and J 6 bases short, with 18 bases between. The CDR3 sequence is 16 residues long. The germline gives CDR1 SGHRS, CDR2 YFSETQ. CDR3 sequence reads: CASSFSDSPVLNEQFF. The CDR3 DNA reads TGCGCCAGCAGCTTTAGCGACTCCCCCGTCCTCAATGAGCAGTTCTTC.

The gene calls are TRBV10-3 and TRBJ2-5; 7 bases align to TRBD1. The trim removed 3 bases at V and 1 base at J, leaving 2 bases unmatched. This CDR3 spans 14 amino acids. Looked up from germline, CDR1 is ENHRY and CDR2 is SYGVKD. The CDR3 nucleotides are TGTGCCATCAGTGACGCAGGGGGCCAAGAGACCCAGTACTTC. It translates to CAISDAGGQETQYF.

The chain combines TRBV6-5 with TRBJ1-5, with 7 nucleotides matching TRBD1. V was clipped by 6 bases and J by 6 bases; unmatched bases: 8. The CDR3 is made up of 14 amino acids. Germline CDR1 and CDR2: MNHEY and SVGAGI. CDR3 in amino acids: CASRPTGAAQPQHF. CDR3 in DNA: TGTGCCAGCAGACCCACAGGGGCGGCTCAGCCCCAGCATTTT.

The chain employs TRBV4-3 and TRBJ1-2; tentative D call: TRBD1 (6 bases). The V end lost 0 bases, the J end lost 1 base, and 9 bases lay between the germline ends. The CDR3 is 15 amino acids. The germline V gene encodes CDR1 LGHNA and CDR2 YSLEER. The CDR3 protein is CASSQDRGGNYGYTF. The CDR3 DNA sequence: TGCGCCAGCAGCCAAGATCGAGGGGGTAACTATGGCTACACCTTC.

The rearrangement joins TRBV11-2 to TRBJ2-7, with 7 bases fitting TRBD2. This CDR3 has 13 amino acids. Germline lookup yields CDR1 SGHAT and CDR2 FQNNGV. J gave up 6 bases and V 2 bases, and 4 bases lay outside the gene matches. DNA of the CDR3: TGTGCCAGCAGCTTAAGGGGAGGGCTCGAGCAGTACTTC. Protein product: CASSLRGGLEQYF.

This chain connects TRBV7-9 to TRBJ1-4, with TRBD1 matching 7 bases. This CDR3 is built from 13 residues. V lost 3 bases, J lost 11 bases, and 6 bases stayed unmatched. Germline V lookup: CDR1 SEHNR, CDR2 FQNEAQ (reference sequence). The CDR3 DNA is TGTGCCAGCAGCTTTACGACAGGGCAGAAACTGTTTTTT. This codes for CASSFTTGQKLFF. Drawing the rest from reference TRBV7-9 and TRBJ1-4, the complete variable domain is DTGVSQNPRHKITKRGQNVTFRCDPISEHNRLYWYRQTLGQGPEFLTYFQNEAQLEKSRLLSDRFSAERPKGSFSTLEIQRTEQGDSAMYLCASSFTTGQKLFFGSGTQLSVL.

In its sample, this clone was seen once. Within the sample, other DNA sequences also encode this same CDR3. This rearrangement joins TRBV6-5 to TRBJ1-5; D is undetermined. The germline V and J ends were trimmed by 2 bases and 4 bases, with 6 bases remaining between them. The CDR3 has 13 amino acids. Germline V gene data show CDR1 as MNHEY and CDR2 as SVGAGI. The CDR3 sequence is CASSYGRNQPQHF. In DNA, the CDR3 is TGTGCCAGCAGTTACGGCAGGAATCAGCCCCAGCATTTT.

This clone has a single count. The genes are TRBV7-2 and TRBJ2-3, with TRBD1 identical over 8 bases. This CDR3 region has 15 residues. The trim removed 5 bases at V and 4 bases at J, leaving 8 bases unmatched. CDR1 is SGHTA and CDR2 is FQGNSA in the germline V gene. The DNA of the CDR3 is TGTGCCAGCAGCACAGGACAGGGCTGGTCAGATACGCAGTATTTT. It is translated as CASSTGQGWSDTQYF.

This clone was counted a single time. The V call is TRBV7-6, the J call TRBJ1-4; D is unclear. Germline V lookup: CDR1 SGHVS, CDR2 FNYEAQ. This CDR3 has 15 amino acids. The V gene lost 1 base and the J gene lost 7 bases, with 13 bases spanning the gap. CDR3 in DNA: TGTGCCAGCAGCTTAGTGGGAGCAACGGGTGAAAAACTGTTTTTT. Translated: CASSLVGATGEKLFF.

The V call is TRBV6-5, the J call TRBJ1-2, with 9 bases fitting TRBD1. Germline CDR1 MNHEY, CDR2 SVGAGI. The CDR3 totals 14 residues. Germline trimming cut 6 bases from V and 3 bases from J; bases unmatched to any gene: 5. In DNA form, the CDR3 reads TGTGCCAGCAGGCCGACAGGGGGGGACTATGGCTACACCTTC. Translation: CASRPTGGDYGYTF.

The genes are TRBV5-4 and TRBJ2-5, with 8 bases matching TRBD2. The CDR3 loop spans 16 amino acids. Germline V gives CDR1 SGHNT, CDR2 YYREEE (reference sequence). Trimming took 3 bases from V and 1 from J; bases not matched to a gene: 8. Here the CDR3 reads CASSSRLAGGQETQYF. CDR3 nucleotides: TGTGCCAGCAGCTCCCGGCTAGCGGGTGGCCAAGAGACCCAGTACTTC.